This entry describes one T cell receptor (beta chain). V was clipped by 5 bases and J by 4 bases, with 17 bases between them. The CDR3 length is 15 residues. Germline lookup yields CDR1 LNHDA and CDR2 SQIVND (reference sequence). This table comes from immunoSEQ multiplex PCR, and its TCRdb copy is limited to in-frame clones, with some not included. Among approximately 84,000 clones listed, 65% to 85% were seen once. This specimen comes from a study of ipilimumab plus nivolumab after autologous stem cell transplantation. The chain employs TRBV19 and TRBJ1-2; no clear D. This TCR came from a male donor with diffuse large B-cell lymphoma. The material was PBMCs, obtained in a trial of ipilimumab plus nivolumab as post-transplant consolidation. DNA for the CDR3: TGTGCCAGTAGTTCCGGCCCAGGCGGCGGCTATGGCTACACCTTC. This translates into CASSSGPGGGYGYTF.